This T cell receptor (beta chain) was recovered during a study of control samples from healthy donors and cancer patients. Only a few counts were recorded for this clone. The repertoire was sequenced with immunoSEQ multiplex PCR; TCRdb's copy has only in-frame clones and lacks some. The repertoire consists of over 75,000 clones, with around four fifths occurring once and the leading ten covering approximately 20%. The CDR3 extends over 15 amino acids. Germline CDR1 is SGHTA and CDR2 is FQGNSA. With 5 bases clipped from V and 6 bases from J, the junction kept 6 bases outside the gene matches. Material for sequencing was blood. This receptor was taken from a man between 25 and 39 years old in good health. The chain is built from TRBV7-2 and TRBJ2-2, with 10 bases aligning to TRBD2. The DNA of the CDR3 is TGTGCCAGCAGCGACAGCGGGGGGGCCGCCGGGGAGCTGTTTTTT. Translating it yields CASSDSGGAAGELFF.